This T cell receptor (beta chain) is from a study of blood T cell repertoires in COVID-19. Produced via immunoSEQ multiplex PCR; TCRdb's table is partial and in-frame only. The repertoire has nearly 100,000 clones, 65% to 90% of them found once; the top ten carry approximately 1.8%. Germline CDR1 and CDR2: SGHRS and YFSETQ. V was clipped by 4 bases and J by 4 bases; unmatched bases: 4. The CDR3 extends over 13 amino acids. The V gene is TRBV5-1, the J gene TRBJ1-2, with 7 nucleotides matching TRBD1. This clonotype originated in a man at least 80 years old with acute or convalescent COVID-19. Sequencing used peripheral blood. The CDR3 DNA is TGCGCCAGCAGCGAAGACAGGGCCTATGGCTACACCTTC. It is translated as CASSEDRAYGYTF.